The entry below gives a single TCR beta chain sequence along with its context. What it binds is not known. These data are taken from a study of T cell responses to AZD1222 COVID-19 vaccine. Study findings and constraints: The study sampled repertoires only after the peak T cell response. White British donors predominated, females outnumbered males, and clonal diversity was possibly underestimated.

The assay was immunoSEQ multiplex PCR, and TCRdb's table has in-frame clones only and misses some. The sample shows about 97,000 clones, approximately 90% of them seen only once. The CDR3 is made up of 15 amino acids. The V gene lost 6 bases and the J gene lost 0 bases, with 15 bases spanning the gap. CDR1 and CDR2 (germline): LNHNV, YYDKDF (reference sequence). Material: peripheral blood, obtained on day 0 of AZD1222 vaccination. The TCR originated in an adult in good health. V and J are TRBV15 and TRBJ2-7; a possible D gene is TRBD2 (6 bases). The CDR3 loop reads CATRMAGGVSYEQYF. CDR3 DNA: TGTGCCACCAGGATGGCAGGAGGGGTCTCCTACGAGCAGTACTTC.